The T cell receptor beta chain described here comes from a study of shared clonotypes between healthy human individuals. As for the study in general: CD4 naive and memory got three plates each, CD8 naive two, CD8 memory one. Overall study findings and caveats: The represented genetic and exposure-history diversity was limited by the small number of donors.

Measured with immunoSEQ multiplex PCR; TCRdb has only the in-frame clones, and not every one. The repertoire holds some 2.3 million clones, with 85% to 95% as singletons. The CDR3 is made up of 13 amino acids. The germline V and J ends were trimmed by 2 bases and 8 bases, with 12 bases remaining between them. Germline values: CDR1 MNHEY, CDR2 SVGAGI. As regards this clone: Its antigen remains unknown.

A CD45RA-negative memory subset and a CD45RA+ naive subset were separated from the CD4+ cells. Sequenced input: naive CD4+ T cells from PBMCs. This sample's subset: CD45RA+ positively selected. This rearrangement joins TRBV6-5 to TRBJ1-2, with no clear D. This receptor was identified in a man aged 18 to 29 in good health. Some clones in this sample may be carry-over from other donors' samples. This CDR3 is CASSYTGSGGYTF. In nucleotides, the CDR3 is TGTGCCAGCAGTTACACGGGGTCGGGAGGCTACACCTTC.